The subject of this entry is one T cell receptor (beta chain). Its antigen is as yet unknown. This entry is derived from a study of cytomegalovirus exposure and HLA in healthy donors. Overall study results and limits: Associated with cytomegalovirus, according to the listing, were 150 to 200 TCR beta chains. Many donors carried some public TCRs, although rarity characterized most TCR sequences.

Here immunoSEQ multiplex PCR was the method, and the copy in TCRdb shows in-frame clones only, minus some. The sample lists about 130,000 clones, 89% seen once, with more than 1% in the top ten. From the roughly 110-subject validation cohort, which was separate from the approximately 720-subject first cohort, the donors were drawn. Trimming took 10 bases from V and 7 from J, leaving 19 bases between them. The length of the CDR3 is 13 residues. The germline CDR1 and CDR2 sequences are MNHNS and SASEGT. The specimen was PBMCs. The genes are TRBV6-1 and TRBJ1-1; no firm D call. The receptor comes from a woman between 18 and 29 years old in good health and CMV-seronegative. The CDR3 sequence is CATEQPNQNEAFF. In DNA, the CDR3 is TGTGCCACGGAGCAGCCAAATCAAAATGAAGCTTTCTTT.